The rows below give T cell receptor beta chains drawn from one sample of a study of blood T cell repertoires in COVID-19. Assay used: immunoSEQ multiplex PCR; TCRdb lists only in-frame clones, some missing. This sample has 300,000 to 350,000 clones, with roughly 90% found just once. The sample was PBMCs or T cells enriched from blood (not recorded which). These receptor sequences come from a woman aged 18-29 years with acute COVID-19. The CDR3 runs from the conserved cysteine through the conserved F or W. Each record gives: D gene, clone size, J gene, V gene, CDR3 DNA, CDR3 protein. D genes are given only for firm matches. A row's size may be missing; if present it is once, few, many or a size class.

D gene: -; clone size: -; J gene: TRBJ2-7; V gene: TRBV5-1; CDR3 DNA: TGCGCCAGCAGCCGTGGTCAGGGGTCCGGCTACGAGCAGTACTTC; CDR3 protein: CASSRGQGSGYEQYF
D gene: TRBD1; clone size: -; J gene: TRBJ2-1; V gene: TRBV10-3; CDR3 DNA: TGTGCCATCAGGGGCAGGGGGTTCGATGAGCAGTTCTTC; CDR3 protein: CAIRGRGFDEQFF
D gene: -; clone size: -; J gene: TRBJ1-5; V gene: TRBV19; CDR3 DNA: TGTGCCAGTAGTCTACCCCCGACAGTGTCGTATCAGCCCCAGCATTTT; CDR3 protein: CASSLPPTVSYQPQHF
D gene: -; clone size: -; J gene: TRBJ2-3; V gene: TRBV20-1; CDR3 DNA: TGCAGTGCTAGTACTCGCCGGGAAACAGATACGCAGTATTTT; CDR3 protein: CSASTRRETDTQYF
D gene: TRBD1; clone size: -; J gene: TRBJ2-5; V gene: TRBV11-2; CDR3 DNA: TGTGCCAGCAGCTCCTATACAGGGGTAGAGACCCAGTACTTC; CDR3 protein: CASSSYTGVETQYF
D gene: -; clone size: -; J gene: TRBJ2-1; V gene: TRBV6-4; CDR3 DNA: TGTGCCAGCAGTGACCGGAGAAATGAGCAGTTCTTC; CDR3 protein: CASSDRRNEQFF
D gene: TRBD1; clone size: -; J gene: TRBJ2-7; V gene: TRBV7-9; CDR3 DNA: TGTGCCAGCAGCCCCGAGGGGGCGTTCTACGAGCAGTACTTC; CDR3 protein: CASSPEGAFYEQYF
D gene: -; clone size: -; J gene: TRBJ1-5; V gene: TRBV28; CDR3 DNA: TGTGCCAGCATCGGACGGGGGGATCAGCCCCAGCATTTT; CDR3 protein: CASIGRGDQPQHF
D gene: TRBD2; clone size: -; J gene: TRBJ2-1; V gene: TRBV19; CDR3 DNA: TGTGCCAGTAGTACCGGGACTAGCGGGATTAGGCAGTTCTTC; CDR3 protein: CASSTGTSGIRQFF
D gene: TRBD1; clone size: -; J gene: TRBJ1-4; V gene: TRBV5-1; CDR3 DNA: TGCGCCAGCAGCTTGGCCGCGACAGGGGGTGAAAAACTGTTTTTT; CDR3 protein: CASSLAATGGEKLFF
D gene: -; clone size: -; J gene: TRBJ2-2; V gene: TRBV2; CDR3 DNA: TGTGCCGGATGGGGCCTAAGGGGCACCGGGGAGCTGTTTTTT; CDR3 protein: CAGWGLRGTGELFF
D gene: -; clone size: -; J gene: TRBJ1-1; V gene: TRBV28; CDR3 DNA: TGTGCCAGCAGAGAAGGGGGTCTCGTCACTGAAGCTTTCTTT; CDR3 protein: CASREGGLVTEAFF
D gene: TRBD1; clone size: -; J gene: TRBJ2-5; V gene: TRBV18; CDR3 DNA: TGTGCCAGCTCACCGGGACAGGGGGAAGAGACCCAGTACTTC; CDR3 protein: CASSPGQGEETQYF
D gene: TRBD2; clone size: -; J gene: TRBJ2-2; V gene: TRBV19; CDR3 DNA: TGTGCCAGCAGGGAGGGAGGGTCCGGGGAGCTGTTTTTT; CDR3 protein: CASREGGSGELFF
D gene: -; clone size: -; J gene: TRBJ2-1; V gene: TRBV25-1; CDR3 DNA: TGTGCCAGCAGTGAATTAGCGGAGTACGTCAATGAGCAGTTCTTC; CDR3 protein: CASSELAEYVNEQFF
D gene: -; clone size: -; J gene: TRBJ1-5; V gene: TRBV12-3/TRBV12-4; CDR3 DNA: TGTGCCAGCAGTTTAACAGAGAATCAGCCCCAGCATTTT; CDR3 protein: CASSLTENQPQHF
D gene: -; clone size: -; J gene: TRBJ2-1; V gene: TRBV5-4; CDR3 DNA: TGTGCCAGCAGCTTGACTGGATCCCAGAGGTATGAGCAGTTCTTC; CDR3 protein: CASSLTGSQRYEQFF
D gene: TRBD2; clone size: -; J gene: TRBJ2-2; V gene: TRBV7-7; CDR3 DNA: TGTGCTAGCAGCTTGGGGACTAGGGGATCGACCGGGGAGCTGTTTTTT; CDR3 protein: CASSLGTRGSTGELFF
D gene: -; clone size: -; J gene: TRBJ1-2; V gene: TRBV12-3/TRBV12-4; CDR3 DNA: TGTGCCAGCAGACCCGGCCTCTCAGGGGGCTACACCTTC; CDR3 protein: CASRPGLSGGYTF
D gene: TRBD2; clone size: -; J gene: TRBJ2-5; V gene: TRBV5-1; CDR3 DNA: TGCGCCAGCAGCTTGGCCCCGGGACTAGCGGGAGGGAAGCAAGAGACCCAGTACTTC; CDR3 protein: CASSLAPGLAGGKQETQYF
D gene: TRBD1; clone size: -; J gene: TRBJ2-1; V gene: TRBV24-1; CDR3 DNA: TGTGCCACCAGTGATTCCGCGACAGGGTGGGTCGATGAGCAGTTCTTC; CDR3 protein: CATSDSATGWVDEQFF
D gene: TRBD2; clone size: -; J gene: TRBJ2-3; V gene: TRBV3-1/TRBV3-2; CDR3 DNA: TGTGCCAGCAGCCAAGAAGCCGTACTAGCGGGAGCAAAGGATACGCAGTATTTT; CDR3 protein: CASSQEAVLAGAKDTQYF
D gene: -; clone size: -; J gene: TRBJ2-5; V gene: TRBV28; CDR3 DNA: TGTGCCAGCAGAACCATTGGACGGGAGGAGACCCAGTACTTC; CDR3 protein: CASRTIGREETQYF
D gene: -; clone size: -; J gene: TRBJ2-1; V gene: TRBV28; CDR3 DNA: -; CDR3 protein: CASTSGGAYNEQFF
D gene: TRBD1; clone size: -; J gene: TRBJ1-1; V gene: TRBV28; CDR3 DNA: TGTGCCAGCAGGACGACAGGGGGCGAAAACACTGAAGCTTTCTTT; CDR3 protein: CASRTTGGENTEAFF
D gene: -; clone size: -; J gene: TRBJ1-2; V gene: TRBV29-1; CDR3 DNA: TGCAGCGTTGGAGAAAATCTTAGTGGCTACACCTTC; CDR3 protein: CSVGENLSGYTF
D gene: -; clone size: -; J gene: TRBJ2-7; V gene: TRBV20-1; CDR3 DNA: TGCAGTGCTAGTCCTTTCCCAGGGGGAGGCCCCCTTCGGCAGTACTTC; CDR3 protein: CSASPFPGGGPLRQYF
D gene: TRBD1; clone size: -; J gene: TRBJ1-2; V gene: TRBV6-5; CDR3 DNA: TGTGCCAGTAAACCGGGACAGAATTCCTATGGCTACACCTTC; CDR3 protein: CASKPGQNSYGYTF
D gene: -; clone size: few; J gene: TRBJ2-5; V gene: TRBV5-6; CDR3 DNA: TGTGCCAGCAGTCAGGGATTGGGGGAGACCCAGTACTTC; CDR3 protein: CASSQGLGETQYF
D gene: TRBD1; clone size: -; J gene: TRBJ1-1; V gene: TRBV3-1/TRBV3-2; CDR3 DNA: TGTGCCAGCAGCCTCAAGACAGGGGGCCTCCTCAACACTGAAGCTTTCTTT; CDR3 protein: CASSLKTGGLLNTEAFF
D gene: -; clone size: -; J gene: TRBJ2-3; V gene: TRBV11-1; CDR3 DNA: TGTGCCAGCAGCGTAAGCACAGATACGCAGTATTTT; CDR3 protein: CASSVSTDTQYF
D gene: -; clone size: -; J gene: TRBJ2-1; V gene: TRBV6-1; CDR3 DNA: TGTGCCAGCAGTGAAGCCCCTACCTTCGGGCAGTTCTTC; CDR3 protein: CASSEAPTFGQFF
D gene: -; clone size: -; J gene: TRBJ1-6; V gene: TRBV2; CDR3 DNA: TGTGCCAGCAGTGAAGCGCTTGGGGACTCGAGCTCCTATAATTCACCCCTCCACTTT; CDR3 protein: CASSEALGDSSSYNSPLHF
D gene: -; clone size: once; J gene: TRBJ1-6; V gene: TRBV2; CDR3 DNA: TGTGCCCTAAGGCCCGGAGATAATTCACCCCTCCACTTT; CDR3 protein: CALRPGDNSPLHF
D gene: TRBD2; clone size: -; J gene: TRBJ2-5; V gene: TRBV2; CDR3 DNA: TGTGCCAGCAGGACTAGCGGGTCCGAGACCCAGTACTTC; CDR3 protein: CASRTSGSETQYF
D gene: TRBD1; clone size: -; J gene: TRBJ1-1; V gene: TRBV5-4; CDR3 DNA: TGTGCCAGCAGCTCTAACAGGGGTGAAGCTTTCTTT; CDR3 protein: CASSSNRGEAFF
D gene: -; clone size: many; J gene: TRBJ2-7; V gene: TRBV7-6; CDR3 DNA: TGTGCCAGCAGCCCCCTAGGGGTACACGAGCAGTACTTC; CDR3 protein: CASSPLGVHEQYF
D gene: -; clone size: -; J gene: TRBJ2-7; V gene: TRBV5-1; CDR3 DNA: TGCGCCAGCAATCCGGACACTTCCTACGAGCAGTACTTC; CDR3 protein: CASNPDTSYEQYF
D gene: -; clone size: few; J gene: TRBJ2-5; V gene: TRBV7-2; CDR3 DNA: TGTGCCAGCAGCCAGGGTTGGGGTCAAGAGACCCAGTACTTC; CDR3 protein: CASSQGWGQETQYF
D gene: -; clone size: -; J gene: TRBJ2-2; V gene: TRBV10-2; CDR3 DNA: TGCGCCAGCAGTGAGTCTTGGTTAGACGGGGAGCTGTTTTTT; CDR3 protein: CASSESWLDGELFF
D gene: -; clone size: -; J gene: TRBJ2-1; V gene: TRBV24-1; CDR3 DNA: TGTGCCACCAGTGAGGCCCACGGGAATGAGCAGTTCTTC; CDR3 protein: CATSEAHGNEQFF
D gene: -; clone size: -; J gene: TRBJ1-6; V gene: TRBV19; CDR3 DNA: TGTGCCAGTGGAAGGGCGGACAGCCCCCATTCACCCCTCCACTTT; CDR3 protein: CASGRADSPHSPLHF
D gene: TRBD1; clone size: once; J gene: TRBJ1-1; V gene: TRBV5-1; CDR3 DNA: TGCGCCAGCAGCTGGCAGGGGACAGGGGAAGCTTTCTTT; CDR3 protein: CASSWQGTGEAFF
D gene: TRBD2; clone size: -; J gene: TRBJ2-1; V gene: TRBV11-2; CDR3 DNA: TGTGCCAGCAGCTTGACGGGACTAGCGGGAGAAATTCCCTACAATGAGCAGTTCTTC; CDR3 protein: CASSLTGLAGEIPYNEQFF
D gene: -; clone size: -; J gene: TRBJ1-6; V gene: TRBV11-2; CDR3 DNA: TGTGCCAGCAGCTTGGAGCAGTCTCATAATTCACCCCTCCACTTT; CDR3 protein: CASSLEQSHNSPLHF
D gene: -; clone size: once; J gene: TRBJ1-1; V gene: TRBV2; CDR3 DNA: TGTGCCAGCAGTGAAGCCCCAGGGTCCACTGAAGCTTTCTTT; CDR3 protein: CASSEAPGSTEAFF
D gene: -; clone size: -; J gene: TRBJ2-2; V gene: TRBV12-3/TRBV12-4; CDR3 DNA: TGTGCCAGCAGGGGGCGCAACGGGGAGCTGTTTTTT; CDR3 protein: CASRGRNGELFF
D gene: -; clone size: -; J gene: TRBJ1-1; V gene: TRBV18; CDR3 DNA: TGTGCCAGCTCACCACCTATTCTAGGGAACACTGAAGCTTTCTTT; CDR3 protein: CASSPPILGNTEAFF
D gene: -; clone size: -; J gene: TRBJ1-4; V gene: TRBV15; CDR3 DNA: TGTGCCACCAGCAGAGGATGGGGCGGTAATGAAAAACTGTTTTTT; CDR3 protein: CATSRGWGGNEKLFF
D gene: TRBD2; clone size: -; J gene: TRBJ2-7; V gene: TRBV6-4; CDR3 DNA: TGTGCCAGGGCACAAAGGACTAGCGGTTACGAGCAGTACTTC; CDR3 protein: CARAQRTSGYEQYF
D gene: -; clone size: -; J gene: TRBJ2-1; V gene: TRBV28; CDR3 DNA: TGTGCCAGCAGCTTTAGCGTAAGTTCATACAATGAGCAGTTCTTC; CDR3 protein: CASSFSVSSYNEQFF